This entry lists 8 T cell receptor beta chains sequenced from one sample in a study of Ad26.COV2.S vaccination and SARS-CoV-2 variants. Using immunoSEQ multiplex PCR, the repertoire was profiled, and TCRdb retains in-frame clones only, with some absent. In the table there are about 680,000 clones, approximately 88% of which are singletons. As to treatment: 19 received Ad26.COV2.S at low or high dose, single or two shots; a few received placebo; per-sample allocation not given. Samples analyzed were those drawn on day 63 after the first vaccine or placebo injection. The sequenced sample was peripheral blood, obtained in a trial of Ad26.COV2.S vaccine versus placebo. The receptors were sampled from a person aged 18-60 years who received the Ad26.COV2.S COVID-19 vaccine or a placebo.

The chain links TRBV14 to TRBJ2-1, with D hard to call. The CDR3 runs to 16 residues. Germline V CDR1 and CDR2: SGHDN, FVKESK. Trimming removed 0 bases from V and 7 bases from J, with 16 bases in between. This CDR3 reads CASSQDLPILGNEQFF. CDR3 coding DNA: TGTGCCAGCAGCCAAGATTTACCGATCCTAGGGAATGAGCAGTTCTTC.

The chain recombines TRBV9 with TRBJ2-3; 8 bases are shared with TRBD2. Per the germline V gene, CDR1 is SGDLS and CDR2 is YYNGEE. Unmatched junction bases numbered 9, after V lost 3 bases and J lost 3 bases. The CDR3 is made up of 16 amino acids. The CDR3 DNA reads as TGTGCCAGCAGCGGAGGCCGCGAGCGGGGGACAGATACGCAGTATTTT. This translates into CASSGGRERGTDTQYF.

The chain has TRBV7-9 and TRBJ2-7; D is undetermined. Germline loops: CDR1 SEHNR, CDR2 FQNEAQ (reference sequence). The CDR3 has 12 amino acids. V lost 2 bases and J lost 4, with 6 bases in between. In nucleotides, the CDR3 is TGTGCCAGCAGCTTAATTGTTTACGAGCAGTACTTC. This translates into CASSLIVYEQYF.

The chain combines TRBV12-5 with TRBJ2-3; D unresolved. The germline V and J ends were trimmed by 5 bases and 1 base, with 10 bases remaining between them. This CDR3 region has 14 residues. CDR1 LGHNT and CDR2 FRNRAP come from the germline V gene. The CDR3 loop is CASGPPDGTDTQYF. The CDR3 DNA reads as TGTGCTAGTGGTCCACCAGACGGCACAGATACGCAGTATTTT.

This chain links TRBV7-2 with TRBJ2-7; 11 bases match TRBD2. With V trimmed by 6 bases and J by 2 bases, 6 bases remained unmatched. CDR3 size: 15 residues. Looked up from germline, CDR1 is SGHTA and CDR2 is FQGNSA. CDR3 sequence: CASRFLSGGAYEQYF. The DNA of the CDR3 is TGTGCCAGCAGATTCCTTAGCGGGGGGGCCTACGAGCAGTACTTC.

This chain uses TRBV27 with TRBJ2-5, with 12 bases fitting TRBD1. Germline loops: CDR1 MNHEY, CDR2 SMNVEV (reference sequence). Germline trimming cut 10 bases from V and 5 bases from J; bases unmatched to any gene: 8. The CDR3 is 14 residues long. The CDR3 loop reads CATRGQGALETQYF. In DNA form, the CDR3 reads TGTGCCACACGGGGACAGGGGGCGCTGGAGACCCAGTACTTC.

The CDR3 DNA follows: TGCAGTGCTAGTCGAGGGATCGGCCTCTATGGCTACACCTTC. Encoded protein: CSASRGIGLYGYTF. This chain uses TRBV20-1 with TRBJ1-2; D gene unclear. V was pared by 3 bases and J by 4 bases, with 15 bases between. The germline CDR1 and CDR2 sequences are DFQATT and SNEGSKA (reference sequence). The CDR3 is 14 residues long.

This chain connects TRBV20-1 to TRBJ2-1, with TRBD2 as a possible D gene (6 bases). V lost 6 bases and J lost 9, with 12 bases in between. CDR3 length: 11 residues. Germline-derived CDR1 and CDR2 are DFQATT and SNEGSKA (reference sequence). CDR3 amino acids: CSALTRIEQFF. The CDR3 region has the DNA TGCAGTGCCCTGACTAGAATTGAGCAGTTCTTC.